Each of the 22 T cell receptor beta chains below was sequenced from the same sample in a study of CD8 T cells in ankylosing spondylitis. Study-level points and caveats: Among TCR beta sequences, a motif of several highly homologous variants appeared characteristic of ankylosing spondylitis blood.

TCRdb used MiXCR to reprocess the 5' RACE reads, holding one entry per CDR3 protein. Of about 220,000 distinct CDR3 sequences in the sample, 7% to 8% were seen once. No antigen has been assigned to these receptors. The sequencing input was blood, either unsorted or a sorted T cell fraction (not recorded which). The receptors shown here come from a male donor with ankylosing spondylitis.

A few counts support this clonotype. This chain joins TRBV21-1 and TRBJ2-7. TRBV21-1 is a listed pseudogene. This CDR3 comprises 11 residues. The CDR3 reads CASSNCCEQYF. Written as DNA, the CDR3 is TGTGCCAGCAGCAATTGCTGCGAGCAGTACTTC.

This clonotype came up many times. DNA of the CDR3: TGTGCCAGCAGCTCGACCCTACTAGCGGGATTAGAGACCCAGTACTTC. This translates into CASSSTLLAGLETQYF. This rearrangement joins TRBV7-9 to TRBJ2-5; 10 nucleotides agree with TRBD2. This CDR3 has 16 amino acids. The germline V gene has CDR1 SEHNR and CDR2 FQNEAQ (reference sequence). V gave up 4 bases and J gave up 4 bases; unmatched junction bases: 9.

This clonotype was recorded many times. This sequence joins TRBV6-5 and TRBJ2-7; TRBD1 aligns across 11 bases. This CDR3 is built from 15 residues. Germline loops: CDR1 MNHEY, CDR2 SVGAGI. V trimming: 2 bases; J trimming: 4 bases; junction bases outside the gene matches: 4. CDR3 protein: CASSYPGQGAYEQYF. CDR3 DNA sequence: TGTGCCAGCAGTTACCCAGGACAGGGGGCGTACGAGCAGTACTTC.

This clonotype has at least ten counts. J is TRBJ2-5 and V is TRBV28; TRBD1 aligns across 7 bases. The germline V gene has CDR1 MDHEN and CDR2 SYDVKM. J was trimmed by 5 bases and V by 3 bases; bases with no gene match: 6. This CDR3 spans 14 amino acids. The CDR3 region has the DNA TGTGCCAGCAGTTTCGGACAGGTCGTGGAGACCCAGTACTTC. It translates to CASSFGQVVETQYF.

For the CDR3, the DNA is TGTGCCAGCTCACCTAGCAGGGGACAGGAGAACGAGAACACTGAAGCTTTCTTT. It is translated as CASSPSRGQENENTEAFF. J is TRBJ1-1 and V is TRBV18; 8 bases fit TRBD1. V trimming: 3 bases; J trimming: 1 base; junction bases outside the gene matches: 13. This CDR3 is 18 amino acids long. Per the germline V gene, CDR1 is KGHSH and CDR2 is LQKENI.

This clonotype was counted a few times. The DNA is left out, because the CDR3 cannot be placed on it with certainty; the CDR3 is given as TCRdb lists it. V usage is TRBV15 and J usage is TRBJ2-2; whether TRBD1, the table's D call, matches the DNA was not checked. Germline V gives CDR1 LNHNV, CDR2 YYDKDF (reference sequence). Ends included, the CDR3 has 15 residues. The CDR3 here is CATSSGTFGAGELFF.

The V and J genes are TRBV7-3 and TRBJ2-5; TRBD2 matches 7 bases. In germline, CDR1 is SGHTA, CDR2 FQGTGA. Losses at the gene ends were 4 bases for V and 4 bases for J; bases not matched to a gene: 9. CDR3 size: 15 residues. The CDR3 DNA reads TGTGCCAGCAGCTCGACCCCGGGAGGCGGAGAGACCCAGTACTTC. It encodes CASSSTPGGGETQYF. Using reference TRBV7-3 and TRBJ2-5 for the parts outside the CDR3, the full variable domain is GAGVSQTPSNKVTEKGKYVELRCDPISGHTALYWYRQSLGQGPEFLIYFQGTGAADDSGLPNDRFFAVRPEGSVSTLKIQRTERGDSAVYLCASSSTPGGGETQYFGPGTRLLVL.

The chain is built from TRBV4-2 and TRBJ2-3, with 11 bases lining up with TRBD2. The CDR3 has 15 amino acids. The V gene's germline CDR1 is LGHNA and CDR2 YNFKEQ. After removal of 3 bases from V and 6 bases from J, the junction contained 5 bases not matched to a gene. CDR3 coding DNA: TGTGCCAGCAGCCAGAGACTAGCGGGAACGGATACGCAGTATTTT. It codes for CASSQRLAGTDTQYF.

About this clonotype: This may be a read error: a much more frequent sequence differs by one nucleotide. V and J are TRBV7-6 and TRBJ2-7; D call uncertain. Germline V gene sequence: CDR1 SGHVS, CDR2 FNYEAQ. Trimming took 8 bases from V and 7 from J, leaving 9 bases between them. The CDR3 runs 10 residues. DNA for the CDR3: TGTGCCAGCGAGACCGTAGAGCAGTACTTC. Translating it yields CASETVEQYF.

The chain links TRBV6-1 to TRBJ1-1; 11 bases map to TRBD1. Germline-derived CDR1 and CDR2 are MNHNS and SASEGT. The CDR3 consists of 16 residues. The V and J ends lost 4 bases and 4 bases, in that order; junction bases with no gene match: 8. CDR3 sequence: CASSVKDRGRFTEAFF. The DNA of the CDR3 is TGTGCCAGCAGTGTAAAGGACAGGGGGCGGTTCACTGAAGCTTTCTTT.

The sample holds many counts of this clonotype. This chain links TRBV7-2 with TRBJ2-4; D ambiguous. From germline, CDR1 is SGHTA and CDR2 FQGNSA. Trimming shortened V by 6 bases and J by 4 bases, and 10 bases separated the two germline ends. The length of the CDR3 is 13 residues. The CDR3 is CASSTMGKNIQYF. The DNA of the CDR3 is TGTGCCAGCAGTACAATGGGGAAAAACATTCAGTACTTC. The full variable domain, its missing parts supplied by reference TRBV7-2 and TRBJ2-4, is GAGVSQSPSNKVTEKGKDVELRCDPISGHTALYWYRQSLGQGLEFLIYFQGNSAPDKSGLPSDRFSAERTGGSVSTLTIQRTQQEDSAVYLCASSTMGKNIQYFGAGTRLSVL.

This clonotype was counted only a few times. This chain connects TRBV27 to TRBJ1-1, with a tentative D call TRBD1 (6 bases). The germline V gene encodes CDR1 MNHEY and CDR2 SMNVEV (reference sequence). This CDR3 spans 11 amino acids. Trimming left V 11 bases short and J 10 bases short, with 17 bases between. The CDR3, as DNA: TGTGCCGCTGGGGGGGGGCGCGTAGCTTTCTTT. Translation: CAAGGGRVAFF.

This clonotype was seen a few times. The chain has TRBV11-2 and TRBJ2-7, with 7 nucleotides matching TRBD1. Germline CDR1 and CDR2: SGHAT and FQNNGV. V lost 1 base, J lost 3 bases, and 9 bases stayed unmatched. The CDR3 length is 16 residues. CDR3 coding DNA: TGTGCCAGCAGCTTAGGCCCGGGACAGAAGGGCTACGAGCAGTACTTC. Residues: CASSLGPGQKGYEQYF.

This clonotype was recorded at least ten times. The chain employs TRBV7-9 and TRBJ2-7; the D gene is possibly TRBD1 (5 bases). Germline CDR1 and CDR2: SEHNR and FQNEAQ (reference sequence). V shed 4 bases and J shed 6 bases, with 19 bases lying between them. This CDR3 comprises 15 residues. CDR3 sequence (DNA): TGTGCCAGCAGCTCCGCGAGGCAGGGCTTCTCCGAGCAGTACTTC. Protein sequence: CASSSARQGFSEQYF.

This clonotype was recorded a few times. The CDR3 region is CASSNLAGLNNEQFF. The DNA of the CDR3 is TGTGCCAGCAGCAATCTAGCGGGGCTTAACAATGAGCAGTTCTTC. The chain combines TRBV7-9 with TRBJ2-1, with 9 bases that match TRBD2. Germline V gene lookup returns CDR1 SEHNR and CDR2 FQNEAQ (reference sequence). V lost 5 bases, J lost 5 bases, and 7 bases stayed unmatched. The CDR3 covers 15 residues. Complete variable domain (other parts from reference TRBV7-9 and TRBJ2-1): DTGVSQNPRHKITKRGQNVTFRCDPISEHNRLYWYRQTLGQGPEFLTYFQNEAQLEKSRLLSDRFSAERPKGSFSTLEIQRTEQGDSAMYLCASSNLAGLNNEQFFGPGTRLTVL.

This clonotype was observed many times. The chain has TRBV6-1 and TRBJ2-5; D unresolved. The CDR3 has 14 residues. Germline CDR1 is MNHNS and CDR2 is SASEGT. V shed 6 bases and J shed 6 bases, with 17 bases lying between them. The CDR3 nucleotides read TGTGCCAGCAGCCCATTCCCGGGTGGGCAGACCCAGTACTTC. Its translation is CASSPFPGGQTQYF.

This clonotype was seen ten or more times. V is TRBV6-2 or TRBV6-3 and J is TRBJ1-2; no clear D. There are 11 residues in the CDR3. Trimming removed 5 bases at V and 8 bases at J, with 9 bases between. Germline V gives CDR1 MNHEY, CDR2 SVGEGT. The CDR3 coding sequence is TGTGCCAGCAGTAAGGGAGGGGGCTACACCTTC. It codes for CASSKGGGYTF.

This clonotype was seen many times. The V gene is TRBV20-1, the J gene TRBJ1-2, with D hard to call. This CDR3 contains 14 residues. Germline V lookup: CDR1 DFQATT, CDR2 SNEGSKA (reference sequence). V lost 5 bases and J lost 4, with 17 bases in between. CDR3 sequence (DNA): TGCAGTGCTCTCCAGACGGATCTCTCCTATGGCTACACCTTC. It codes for CSALQTDLSYGYTF.

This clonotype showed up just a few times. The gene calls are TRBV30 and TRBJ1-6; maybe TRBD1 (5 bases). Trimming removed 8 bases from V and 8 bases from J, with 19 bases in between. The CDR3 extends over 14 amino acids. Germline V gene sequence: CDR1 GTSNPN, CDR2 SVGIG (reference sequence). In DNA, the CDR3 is TGTGCCAGCCCAGGGACGGGGTGGGATTCACCCCTCCACTTT. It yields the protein CASPGTGWDSPLHF.

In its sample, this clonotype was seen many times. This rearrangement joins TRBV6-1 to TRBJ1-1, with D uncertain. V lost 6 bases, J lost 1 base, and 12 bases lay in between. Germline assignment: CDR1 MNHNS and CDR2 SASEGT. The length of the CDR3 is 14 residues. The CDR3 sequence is CASSSAMGNTEAFF. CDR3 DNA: TGTGCCAGCAGCTCAGCCATGGGGAACACTGAAGCTTTCTTT.

CDR3 residues: CAWSVTGFTDTQYF. The CDR3 DNA reads as TGTGCCTGGAGCGTGACAGGGTTCACAGATACGCAGTATTTT. J is TRBJ2-3 and V is TRBV30; 7 bases match TRBD1. V shed 3 bases and J 2 bases; nucleotides not matched to a gene: 5. Looked up from germline, CDR1 is GTSNPN and CDR2 is SVGIG (reference sequence). CDR3 length: 14 amino acids.

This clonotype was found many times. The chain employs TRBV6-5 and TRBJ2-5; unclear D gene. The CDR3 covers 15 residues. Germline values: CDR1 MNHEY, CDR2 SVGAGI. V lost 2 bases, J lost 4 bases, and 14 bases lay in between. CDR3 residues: CASSYVLGFVETQYF. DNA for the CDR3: TGTGCCAGCAGTTACGTCCTTGGGTTTGTAGAGACCCAGTACTTC.